Listed here are 6 T cell receptor beta chains from one sample, sequenced in a study of CD8+CD57+ T cells in acquired aplastic anemia. The template for TCR beta VDJ and CDR3 sequence profiling was genomic DNA. TCRdb fed the reads into MiXCR, producing one record per CDR3 protein. The profile shows 100,000 to 150,000 distinct CDR3 sequences, 40% to 45% of them singletons. The sequenced sample was sorted CD4+, CD8+, or CD8+CD57+ T cells (not recorded which) from PBMCs. These receptors were collected from a human donor in good health, serving as a control.

Many counts were recorded for this clonotype. The rearrangement links TRBV5-1 to TRBJ1-1; TRBD1 agrees at 8 bases. With V trimmed by 6 bases and J by 0 bases, 10 bases remained unmatched. Germline CDR1 is SGHRS and CDR2 is YFSETQ. The CDR3 loop spans 16 amino acids. The CDR3 DNA reads TGCGCCAGCAAGGGCAGGGGGCCTTCTTTGAACACTGAAGCTTTCTTT. It translates to CASKGRGPSLNTEAFF.

The V and J genes are TRBV15 and TRBJ1-4; D gene ambiguous. The CDR3 totals 15 residues. V gave up 0 bases and J gave up 5 bases, with 10 bases separating them. The V gene's germline CDR1 is LNHNV and CDR2 YYDKDF (reference sequence). This CDR3 reads CATSRDRAANEKLFF. In DNA, the CDR3 is TGTGCCACCAGCAGAGATAGGGCCGCAAATGAAAAACTGTTTTTT.

This clonotype was recorded at least ten times. This chain connects TRBV12-3 or TRBV12-4 to TRBJ1-1; no clear D gene. V lost 10 bases and J lost 1, with 10 bases in between. The CDR3 is 12 residues long. CDR3 region: CAIRAGNTEAFF. CDR3 sequence (DNA): TGTGCCATCAGAGCGGGGAACACTGAAGCTTTCTTT.

This clonotype was seen more than once but under ten times. This chain links TRBV5-5 with TRBJ2-5; TRBD2 might be the D (5 bases). The CDR3 consists of 16 residues. Trimming left V 4 bases short and J 4 bases short, with 20 bases between. Germline values: CDR1 SGHKS, CDR2 YYEKEE (reference sequence). CDR3: CASSSGRPRTGETQYF. DNA of the CDR3: TGTGCCAGCAGCAGCGGACGGCCTCGAACGGGAGAGACCCAGTACTTC.

This chain uses TRBV29-1 with TRBJ2-3; a weak D match, TRBD2 (6 bases). CDR1 and CDR2 (germline): SQVTM, ANQGSEA. Trimming left V 7 bases short and J 2 bases short, with 10 bases between. This CDR3 contains 12 residues. CDR3 protein: CSGGTFTDTQYF. The CDR3 nucleotides read TGCAGCGGCGGGACTTTCACAGATACGCAGTATTTT.

This clonotype was counted at least ten times. This chain links TRBV12-3 or TRBV12-4 with TRBJ1-5; D is ambiguous. Trimming left V 3 bases short and J 1 base short, with 7 bases between. The CDR3 has 14 amino acids. This chain's CDR3 is CASSFEGSNQPQHF. The CDR3 coding sequence is TGTGCCAGCAGTTTCGAAGGGAGCAATCAGCCCCAGCATTTT.